This TCR beta chain was found in a study of blood T cell repertoires in COVID-19. In the study overall: Whether acute or convalescent, the COVID-19 samples came from the United States, Italy and Spain. T cells, B-cell-depleted T cells, or PBMCs supplied cDNA or gDNA.

Clones were sequenced by immunoSEQ multiplex PCR, and TCRdb holds only the in-frame ones, with some missing. This sample yields 150,000 to 200,000 clones, of which approximately 81% are seen a single time; approximately 3.3% belongs to the top ten. The CDR3 runs 15 residues. This sequence joins TRBV21-1 and TRBJ1-1; the table gives TRBD1 as D, unverified against the DNA. TRBV21-1 is assigned pseudogene status. The sequenced sample was peripheral blood. This sequence originates from a human donor with acute or convalescent COVID-19. The donor label of this sample is uncertain. The CDR3 DNA is TGTGCCAGCAGCCAAGGACAGGGGGCTAAAACTGAAGCTTTCTTT. Protein: CASSQGQGAKTEAFF.